Presented here are 22 T cell receptor beta chains from one specimen sequenced in a study of post-analysis software for immune sequencing data. Study-level results: Relative to controls, patients had a few TRBV segments at higher frequency, with TRBV5-6, TRBV5-1 and TRBV20-1 among these.

Their antigens remain unidentified. cDNA libraries for TCR beta contained unique molecular identifiers. MiXCR, applied by TCRdb to the PCR reads, yields one record per CDR3 protein. The top ten hold around 4.8% of the sample, which has about 260,000 distinct CDR3 sequences, 35% to 45% seen once. The specimen sequenced was blood. The receptor set was obtained from a girl aged 5 to 17 with multiple sclerosis.

This clonotype was seen repeatedly, ten times or more. The chain uses TRBV4-1 and TRBJ1-1, with TRBD1 matching 9 bases. CDR1 and CDR2 from the germline V gene are MGHRA and YSYEKL. This CDR3 has 17 residues. With 0 bases clipped from V and 8 bases from J, the junction kept 13 bases outside the gene matches. Here the CDR3 reads CASSQDTASTGTGEAFF. The CDR3 DNA sequence: TGCGCCAGCAGCCAAGATACGGCGAGCACCGGGACAGGGGAAGCTTTCTTT.

The V call is TRBV4-1, the J call TRBJ1-4, with 9 bases that match TRBD1. J gave up 0 bases and V 5 bases, and 7 bases lay outside the gene matches. The CDR3 runs to 17 residues. Germline V gene data show CDR1 as MGHRA and CDR2 as YSYEKL. The CDR3 loop reads CASSFPGQGATNEKLFF. The DNA for the CDR3 is TGCGCCAGCAGCTTCCCGGGACAGGGCGCAACTAATGAAAAACTGTTTTTT.

In its sample, this clonotype was seen a few times. This rearrangement joins TRBV12-3 or TRBV12-4 to TRBJ1-3, with TRBD1 matching 8 bases. The CDR3 runs to 16 residues. Unmatched junction bases numbered 6, after V lost 5 bases and J lost 0 bases. The CDR3 loop is CASSVAGGSSGNTIYF. CDR3 bases: TGTGCCAGCAGTGTGGCAGGGGGCTCCTCTGGAAACACCATATATTTT.

This chain links TRBV24-1 with TRBJ2-1; D is unclear. V lost 3 bases and J lost 9, with 8 bases in between. The germline gives CDR1 KGHDR, CDR2 SFDVKD. This CDR3 contains 12 residues. CDR3 nucleotides: TGTGCCACCAGTGATCTCAGTGGTGAGCAGTTCTTC. The encoded protein is CATSDLSGEQFF.

Concerning this clonotype: A much more abundant neighbour one base away suggests this may be a read error. The chain carries TRBV3-1 and TRBJ2-5, with 8 bases identical to TRBD2. CDR1 is LGHDT and CDR2 is YNNKEL in the germline V gene (reference sequence). The CDR3 is 15 amino acids. The J segment lost 11 bases and the V segment lost 5 bases, leaving 16 bases of the junction unmatched. The chain's CDR3 is CASSSLAGGPNEQYF. The CDR3 DNA follows: TGTGCCAGCAGCTCCTTGGCGGGGGGCCCCAATGAGCAGTACTTC.

This clonotype was counted many times. The chain links TRBV20-1 to TRBJ1-2, with D perhaps matching TRBD1 (5 bases). Germline V gene lookup returns CDR1 DFQATT and CDR2 SNEGSKA (reference sequence). The CDR3 runs to 14 residues. V lost 5 bases and J 4 bases, leaving 17 bases between the germline ends. CDR3 in DNA: TGCAGTGCTCCTCTTTCAGACAGATTCTATGGCTACACCTTC. Translating gives CSAPLSDRFYGYTF.

This clonotype was detected ten times or more. The genes are TRBV7-9 and TRBJ1-1; D ambiguous. The germline CDR1 and CDR2 sequences are SEHNR and FQNEAQ (reference sequence). The CDR3 totals 14 residues. V gave up 1 base and J gave up 6 bases, with 12 bases separating them. The CDR3 DNA reads TGTGCCAGCAGCTTAGAGACCACGCGCGCTGAAGCTTTCTTT. It specifies CASSLETTRAEAFF. Looking up the rest from reference TRBV7-9 and TRBJ1-1 gives the full variable domain: DTGVSQNPRHKITKRGQNVTFRCDPISEHNRLYWYRQTLGQGPEFLTYFQNEAQLEKSRLLSDRFSAERPKGSFSTLEIQRTEQGDSAMYLCASSLETTRAEAFFGQGTRLTVV.

This chain uses TRBV7-2 with TRBJ2-5, with D possibly being TRBD1 (6 bases). The ends were cut back, 4 bases at V and 2 bases at J, with 11 bases in the middle. This CDR3 is built from 14 residues. CDR1 SGHTA and CDR2 FQGNSA come from the germline V gene. CDR3 nucleotides: TGTGCCAGCAGCTCAGGGGTTTGGCAAGAGACCCAGTACTTC. It codes for CASSSGVWQETQYF.

There are many counts of this clonotype. J is TRBJ2-5 and V is TRBV4-1; 7 bases match TRBD2. CDR3 length: 16 residues. V dropped 1 base and J dropped 4; count of bases not matched to a gene: 9. Looked up from germline, CDR1 is MGHRA and CDR2 is YSYEKL. The CDR3 coding sequence is TGCGCCAGCAGCCAAGGCTTCGGGGGGTCCTCAGAGACCCAGTACTTC. It specifies CASSQGFGGSSETQYF.

In this sample, this clonotype turned up many times. The rearrangement uses TRBV10-3 and TRBJ2-3; perhaps TRBD1 as D (6 bases). The CDR3 is 12 residues long. Germline V CDR1 and CDR2: ENHRY, SYGVKD. V was cut by 10 bases and J by 4 bases, with 12 bases left in between. CDR3 loop: CASTQGPDTQYF. The CDR3 DNA reads TGTGCCAGTACTCAGGGGCCAGATACGCAGTATTTT.

This chain uses TRBV14 with TRBJ1-6, with unresolved D. Trimming removed 1 base from V and 14 bases from J, with 15 bases in between. This CDR3 spans 14 amino acids. Germline CDR1 reads SGHDN; CDR2 reads FVKESK. CDR3 amino acids: CASSQGGGSSTLHF. The CDR3 DNA reads as TGTGCCAGCAGCCAAGGTGGAGGGTCCAGTACCCTCCACTTT.

This chain connects TRBV4-1 to TRBJ1-5; no definite D call. The V gene's germline CDR1 is MGHRA and CDR2 YSYEKL. The ends were cut back, 1 base at V and 2 bases at J, with 9 bases in the middle. The CDR3 contains 15 residues. CDR3 nucleotide sequence: TGCGCCAGCAGCCAAGGGGGTTGGGGCAATCAGCCCCAGCATTTT. Its protein is CASSQGGWGNQPQHF.

This clonotype was counted many times. The CDR3 coding sequence is TGCAGTGCTAGAGATCCCTGGGAAGGTCAGCCCCAGCATTTT. Translated, it gives CSARDPWEGQPQHF. The J gene is TRBJ1-5, the V gene TRBV20-1; no reliable D call. V was clipped by 0 bases and J by 6 bases, with 12 bases between them. Germline CDR1 reads DFQATT; CDR2 reads SNEGSKA (reference sequence). The CDR3 has 14 residues.

This clonotype was counted many times. The gene calls are TRBV5-1 and TRBJ2-3; 10 nucleotides align to TRBD2. The CDR3 is made up of 18 amino acids. V was pared by 0 bases and J by 5 bases, with 12 bases of the junction left unmatched. Germline assignment: CDR1 SGHRS and CDR2 YFSETQ. This CDR3 is CASSLAIKAGGRKDTQYF. The CDR3 coding sequence is TGCGCCAGCAGCTTGGCCATCAAAGCGGGGGGGCGGAAAGATACGCAGTATTTT.

The J gene is TRBJ1-5, the V gene TRBV6-2 or TRBV6-3; D remains unclear. Germline assignment: CDR1 MNHEY and CDR2 SVGEGT. The CDR3 runs 11 residues. Trimming took off 8 bases at V and 4 bases at J, with 6 bases between the two ends. The DNA of the CDR3 is TGTGCCAGCGGTCAAAATCAGCCCCAGCATTTT. Translation: CASGQNQPQHF.

A few counts support this clonotype. J is TRBJ2-2 and V is TRBV11-3; possibly TRBD2 for D (5 bases). V was shortened by 5 bases and J by 1 base, with 14 bases between the two germline ends. The CDR3 length is 16 residues. Looked up from germline, CDR1 is SGHNT and CDR2 is YENEEA. CDR3 amino acids: CASSTQRGLNTGELFF. As DNA, the CDR3 is TGTGCCAGCAGCACCCAACGGGGTCTGAACACCGGGGAGCTGTTTTTT.

There are many counts of this clonotype. The chain recombines TRBV29-1 with TRBJ2-7; TRBD1 agrees at 9 bases. Trimming at V came to 6 bases and at J to 2 bases, leaving 11 bases not matched to a gene. CDR1 SQVTM and CDR2 ANQGSEA come from the germline V gene. The CDR3 runs 15 residues. CDR3 nucleotide sequence: TGCAGCGTGGCCCCGCCGGGACAGGGCACCTACGAGCAGTACTTC. It is translated as CSVAPPGQGTYEQYF.

The chain uses TRBV29-1 and TRBJ2-5; 8 nucleotides agree with TRBD1. The germline V gene has CDR1 SQVTM and CDR2 ANQGSEA. CDR3 size: 13 residues. Trimming cost V 6 bases and J 6 bases; bases outside gene matches: 9. Written as DNA, the CDR3 is TGCAGCGTGGACAGGGACAGCGCAAAGACCCAGTACTTC. Translated, it gives CSVDRDSAKTQYF.

Worth noting for this clonotype: This could be a read error, since a much larger clone is one nucleotide away. The rearrangement links TRBV14 to TRBJ2-1; 11 bases line up with TRBD2. This CDR3 is built from 17 residues. CDR1 SGHDN and CDR2 FVKESK come from the germline V gene. J was trimmed by 1 base and V by 3 bases; bases with no gene match: 5. As DNA, the CDR3 is TGTGCCAGCAGCCACCGACTAGCGGGACAATCCTACAATGAGCAGTTCTTC. Protein: CASSHRLAGQSYNEQFF.

This clonotype came up many times. J is TRBJ1-5 and V is TRBV7-8; tentatively, D is TRBD1 (5 bases). Trimming pared 5 bases from V and 7 bases from J, leaving 21 bases between. The CDR3 loop spans 16 amino acids. Germline V gives CDR1 SGHVS, CDR2 FQNEAQ. The CDR3, as DNA: TGTGCCAGCAGCCCACGGCAGGGACTACTTAAGCAGCCCCAGCATTTT. It is translated as CASSPRQGLLKQPQHF.

Concerning this clonotype: One end of the junction varies from germline; a read error may be responsible. This chain links TRBV4-2 with TRBJ2-5, with D hard to call. The J call may not be correct, given that the DNA end is closer to TRBJ2-7. In germline, CDR1 is LGHNA, CDR2 YNFKEQ. The CDR3 extends over 15 amino acids. This CDR3 is CASSQDLGRNYEQYF. For the CDR3, the DNA is TGTGCCAGTAGCCAAGATCTTGGTAGGAACTACGAGCAGTACTTC.

This clonotype was detected ten times or more. The chain couples TRBV12-3 or TRBV12-4 to TRBJ2-1; 9 bases match TRBD2. V shed 3 bases, J shed 13 bases, and the junction held 4 bases outside the gene matches. The CDR3 is 12 residues long. The CDR3 DNA is TGTGCCAGCAGTTTCCGTAGCGGGAGACAGTTCTTC. Its translation is CASSFRSGRQFF.